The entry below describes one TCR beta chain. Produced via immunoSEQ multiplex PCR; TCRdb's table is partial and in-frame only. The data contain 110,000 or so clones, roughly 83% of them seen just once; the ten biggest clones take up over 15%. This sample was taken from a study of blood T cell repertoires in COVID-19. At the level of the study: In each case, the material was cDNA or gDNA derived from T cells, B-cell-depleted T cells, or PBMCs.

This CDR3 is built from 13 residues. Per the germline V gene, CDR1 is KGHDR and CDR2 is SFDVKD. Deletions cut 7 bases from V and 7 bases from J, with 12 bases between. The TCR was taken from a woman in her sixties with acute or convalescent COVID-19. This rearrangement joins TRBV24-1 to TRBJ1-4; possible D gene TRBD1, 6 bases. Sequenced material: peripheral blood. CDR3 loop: CATRDSFSEKLFF. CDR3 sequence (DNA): TGTGCCACCAGGGACAGCTTTAGTGAAAAACTGTTTTTT.